This T cell receptor beta chain is drawn from a study of T cells in localized non-small cell lung cancer. Findings and caveats of the study: Measurement of T cell clonality placed uninvolved adjacent lung highest, above the level in tumor. Appearance in adjacent lung was seen for a median roughly 50 of the top 100 tumor clones. Heterogeneity is still possible, as just one tumor region was sequenced. The study linked higher blood T cell density to longer overall survival.

The V segment lost 2 bases and the J segment 7 bases; nucleotides outside the gene matches: 9. The CDR3 sequence is 15 residues long. Germline V CDR1 and CDR2: ENHRY, SYGVKD. Generated by immunoSEQ multiplex PCR, the TCRdb table keeps only in-frame clones and is missing some. The sample records about 23,000 clones, 90% being singletons. As concerns this clone: The antigen remains undetermined.

The receptor comes from a woman aged 35-75 years with stage I lung adenocarcinoma. The source material was peripheral blood, sampled before any cancer treatment. V and J are TRBV10-3 and TRBJ2-7; TRBD2 agrees at 9 bases. The CDR3 is CAISEPKRGAREQYF. The CDR3 nucleotides read TGTGCCATCAGTGAGCCGAAGCGGGGGGCGCGAGAGCAGTACTTC.